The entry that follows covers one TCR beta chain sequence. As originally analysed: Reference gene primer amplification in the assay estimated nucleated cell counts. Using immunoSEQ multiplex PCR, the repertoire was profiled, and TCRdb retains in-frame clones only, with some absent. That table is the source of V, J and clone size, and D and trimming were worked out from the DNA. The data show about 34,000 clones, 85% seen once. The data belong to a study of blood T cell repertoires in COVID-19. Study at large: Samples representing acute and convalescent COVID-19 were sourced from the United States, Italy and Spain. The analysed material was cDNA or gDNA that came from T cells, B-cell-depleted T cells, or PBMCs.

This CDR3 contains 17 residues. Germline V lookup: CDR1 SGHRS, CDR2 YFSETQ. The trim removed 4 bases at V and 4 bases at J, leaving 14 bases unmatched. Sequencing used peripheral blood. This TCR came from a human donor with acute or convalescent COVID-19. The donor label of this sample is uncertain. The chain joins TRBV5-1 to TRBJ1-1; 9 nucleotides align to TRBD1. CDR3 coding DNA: TGCGCCAGCAGCCTGGAGGACAGGGGCGGACTTTTCACTGAAGCTTTCTTT. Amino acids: CASSLEDRGGLFTEAFF.